Listed here is a single T cell receptor (beta chain). The sample originates from a study of radiotherapy plus CTLA-4 blockade in lung cancer. This table comes from immunoSEQ multiplex PCR, and its TCRdb copy is limited to in-frame clones, with some not included. The sample records over 15,000 clones, 86% being singletons. V lost 5 bases to trimming and J lost 5 bases; unmatched junction nucleotides: 2. Germline-derived CDR1 and CDR2 are SEHNR and FQNEAQ (reference sequence). This CDR3 has 14 amino acids. This specimen was peripheral blood, taken from a patient treated with radiotherapy plus ipilimumab. The source is a human donor with non-small cell lung cancer whose response to radiotherapy plus ipilimumab could not be evaluated. The chain employs TRBV7-9 and TRBJ1-4; TRBD1 agrees at 10 bases. In DNA, the CDR3 is TGTGCCAGCAGCAAGACAGGGGGCAATGAAAAACTGTTTTTT. It encodes CASSKTGGNEKLFF.